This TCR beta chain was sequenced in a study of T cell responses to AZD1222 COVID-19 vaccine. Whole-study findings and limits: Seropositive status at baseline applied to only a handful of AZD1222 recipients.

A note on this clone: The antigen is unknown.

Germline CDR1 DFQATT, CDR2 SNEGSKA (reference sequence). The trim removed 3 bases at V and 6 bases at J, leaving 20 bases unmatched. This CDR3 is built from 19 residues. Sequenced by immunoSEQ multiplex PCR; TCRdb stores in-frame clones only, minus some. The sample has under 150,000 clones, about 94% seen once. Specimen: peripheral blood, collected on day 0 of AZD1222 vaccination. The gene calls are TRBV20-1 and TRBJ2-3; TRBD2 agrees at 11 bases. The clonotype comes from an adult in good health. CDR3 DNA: TGCAGTGCTAGTAAGACAGTTCCGGGACTAGCGGTCCTCGGCGATACGCAGTATTTT. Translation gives CSASKTVPGLAVLGDTQYF.